Below are 13 T cell receptor beta chains sequenced from a single sample in a study of radiation and T cells in renal cell carcinoma. Sample time point: blood 2 weeks post-SBRT. Documented treatment: 15 Gy SBRT to primary tumor, nephrectomy 4 weeks later. Clones were read by immunoSEQ multiplex PCR, and TCRdb kept only the in-frame ones, dropping some. The sample carries some 120,000 clones, roughly four fifths recorded once. The sequencing here drew on blood, taken from a patient whose treatment included radiotherapy and nephrectomy. The receptor set was obtained from an older woman with renal cell carcinoma.

This clone was observed a few times. This chain links TRBV13 with TRBJ1-5; D perhaps matches TRBD1 (5 bases). The CDR3 consists of 13 residues. Looked up from germline, CDR1 is PRHDT and CDR2 is FYEKMQ (reference sequence). Trimming cost V 1 base and J 4 bases, with 5 bases left between them. This CDR3 reads CASSLDRNQPQHF. The DNA of the CDR3 is TGTGCCAGCAGCTTAGACAGGAATCAGCCCCAGCATTTT. The full variable domain, with the rest looked up from reference TRBV13 and TRBJ1-5, is AAGVIQSPRHLIKEKRETATLKCYPIPRHDTVYWYQQGPGQDPQFLISFYEKMQSDKGSIPDRFSAQQFSDYHSELNMSSLELGDSALYFCASSLDRNQPQHFGDGTRLSIL.

V gene TRBV27 combines with J gene TRBJ2-1, with 13 bases aligning to TRBD2. V lost 6 bases and J lost 4; bases outside the gene matches: 3. The CDR3 has 15 residues. Germline assignment: CDR1 MNHEY and CDR2 SMNVEV (reference sequence). The CDR3 region is CASRGGLAGYNEQFF. CDR3 in DNA: TGTGCCAGCAGGGGGGGACTAGCGGGGTACAATGAGCAGTTCTTC.

For the CDR3, the DNA is TGTGCCTGGAGTTTTAGGCCTACCTACGAGCAGTACTTC. Amino acids: CAWSFRPTYEQYF. This chain links TRBV30 with TRBJ2-7; no firm D call. From germline, CDR1 is GTSNPN and CDR2 SVGIG (reference sequence). CDR3 size: 13 residues. Trimming stripped 2 bases from V and 2 bases from J, with 10 bases between.

The rearrangement links TRBV11-2 to TRBJ2-2; 8 bases agree with TRBD1. Per the germline V gene, CDR1 is SGHAT and CDR2 is FQNNGV. Trimming took 6 bases from V and 3 from J; bases not matched to a gene: 6. The CDR3 consists of 15 residues. As DNA, the CDR3 is TGTGCCAGCAGTTCTACAGGGGGTGACACCGGGGAGCTGTTTTTT. Its protein is CASSSTGGDTGELFF.

The genes are TRBV28 and TRBJ1-1; D is uncertain. Per germline, CDR1 MDHEN and CDR2 SYDVKM. This CDR3 is built from 14 residues. V shed 7 bases and J shed 3 bases, with 15 bases lying between them. The CDR3, as DNA: TGTGCCAGCACCCCCCACGAGGGCTACACTGAAGCTTTCTTT. It codes for CASTPHEGYTEAFF.

This chain links TRBV25-1 with TRBJ2-5, with 11 bases aligning to TRBD2. Germline CDR1 MGHDK, CDR2 SYGVNS. The length of the CDR3 is 15 residues. Losses at the gene ends were 1 base for V and 5 bases for J; bases not matched to a gene: 3. As DNA, the CDR3 is TGTGCCAGCAGTGAATGGGCTAGCGGGAGGGAGACCCAGTACTTC. Protein sequence: CASSEWASGRETQYF.

The table lists this clone with a count of one. V is TRBV5-4 and J is TRBJ2-1; TRBD2 agrees at 8 bases. This CDR3 contains 15 residues. CDR1 is SGHNT and CDR2 is YYREEE in the germline V gene (reference sequence). Trimming removed 4 bases from V and 3 bases from J; junction bases left unmatched: 6. The CDR3 reads CASSAKREIYNEQFF. The CDR3 nucleotides are TGTGCCAGCAGCGCCAAGCGGGAGATCTACAATGAGCAGTTCTTC. The full variable domain, in which reference TRBV5-4 and TRBJ2-1 provide the parts outside the CDR3, is ETGVTQSPTHLIKTRGQQVTLRCSSQSGHNTVSWYQQALGQGPQFIFQYYREEENGRGNFPPRFSGLQFPNYSSELNVNALELDDSALYLCASSAKREIYNEQFFGPGTRLTVL.

This chain uses TRBV6-6 with TRBJ2-2; D is perhaps TRBD1 (6 bases). CDR3 size: 15 residues. In germline, CDR1 is MNHNY, CDR2 SVGAGI (reference sequence). Trimming removed 5 bases from V and 4 bases from J, with 14 bases in between. The CDR3 DNA reads as TGTGCCAGCAGTCCCTCGAGGGACATCACCGGGGAGCTGTTTTTT. Encoded protein: CASSPSRDITGELFF.

The chain has TRBV23-1 and TRBJ1-1; D gene unclear. TRBV23-1 is reported as an ORF; its role is uncertain. The CDR3 runs 15 residues. Trimming pared 1 base from V and 3 bases from J, leaving 12 bases between. CDR3 amino acids: CASSQFEETYTEAFF. The CDR3 bases are TGCGCCAGCAGTCAATTTGAGGAAACCTACACTGAAGCTTTCTTT.

The CDR3 region has the DNA TGTGCCATCAACGACGGGAGCTATACCGGGGAGCTGTTTTTT. Its translation: CAINDGSYTGELFF. The J gene is TRBJ2-2, the V gene TRBV10-3; possible D gene TRBD2, 6 bases. From germline, CDR1 is ENHRY and CDR2 SYGVKD. The CDR3 spans 14 residues. V was clipped by 7 bases and J by 5 bases, with 14 bases between them.

This chain links TRBV4-1 with TRBJ1-5; D gene ambiguous. V was trimmed by 0 bases and J by 1 base, leaving 7 bases between them. The CDR3 is 15 residues long. Germline values: CDR1 MGHRA, CDR2 YSYEKL. The CDR3 nucleotides are TGCGCCAGCAGCCAAGATCAGTCCAGCAATCAGCCCCAGCATTTT. It encodes CASSQDQSSNQPQHF.

The chain combines TRBV15 with TRBJ2-5; D not certain. CDR3 length equals 14 residues. Looked up from germline, CDR1 is LNHNV and CDR2 is YYDKDF (reference sequence). The V end lost 3 bases, the J end lost 2 bases, and 10 bases lay between the germline ends. The CDR3 DNA reads as TGTGCCACCAGCAGCAGACTGACGCAAGAGACCCAGTACTTC. Translating gives CATSSRLTQETQYF.

The CDR3 DNA reads as TGTGCCAGCAGCGTAGCTGGGCTCGTCGGTACGCAGTATTTT. It specifies CASSVAGLVGTQYF. The chain carries TRBV9 and TRBJ2-3; the D is unclear. The V gene lost 0 bases and the J gene lost 8 bases, with 13 bases spanning the gap. CDR3 size: 14 residues. From germline, CDR1 is SGDLS and CDR2 YYNGEE. The whole variable domain, filled in from reference TRBV9 and TRBJ2-3, reads DSGVTQTPKHLITATGQRVTLRCSPRSGDLSVYWYQQSLDQGLQFLIQYYNGEERAKGNILERFSAQQFPDLHSELNLSSLELGDSALYFCASSVAGLVGTQYFGPGTRLTVL.